The 12 T cell receptor beta chains presented below share a single source sample, sequenced in a study of T cells in narcolepsy. The data were produced by immunoSEQ multiplex PCR, yet TCRdb's version contains in-frame clones alone and is incomplete. This sample has tens of thousands of clones, with roughly four fifths found just once. Material for sequencing was CD45RA- memory CD4+ T cells from PBMCs. Every receptor here comes from a human donor with narcolepsy.

This clone was seen only once. The chain couples TRBV6-6 to TRBJ1-1; 9 bases agree with TRBD1. This CDR3 spans 15 amino acids. Germline lookup yields CDR1 MNHNY and CDR2 SVGAGI (reference sequence). V lost 5 bases to trimming and J lost 0 bases; unmatched junction nucleotides: 4. CDR3: CASSTQGAVNTEAFF. As DNA, the CDR3 is TGTGCCAGCAGTACACAGGGGGCCGTGAACACTGAAGCTTTCTTT.

This clone was recorded only once. The V call is TRBV6-4, the J call TRBJ1-6; D uncertain. CDR1 and CDR2 from the germline V gene are MRHNA and SNTAGT. V dropped 0 bases and J dropped 4 bases, with 7 bases sitting between them. The CDR3 covers 15 residues. DNA of the CDR3: TGTGCCAGCAGTGACTCTGGGCTTTATAATTCACCCCTCCACTTT. Amino acids: CASSDSGLYNSPLHF.

This chain links TRBV28 with TRBJ1-6; 8 positions agree with TRBD1. With V trimmed by 8 bases and J by 8 bases, 8 bases remained unmatched. Germline lookup yields CDR1 MDHEN and CDR2 SYDVKM. The CDR3 covers 14 residues. As DNA, the CDR3 is TGTGCCAGCCGCCCGGGACAGGTGGATTCACCCCTCCACTTT. Translation: CASRPGQVDSPLHF. The entire variable domain, with the rest obtained from reference TRBV28 and TRBJ1-6, is as follows: DVKVTQSSRYLVKRTGEKVFLECVQDMDHENMFWYRQDPGLGLRLIYFSYDVKMKEKGDIPEGYSVSREKKERFSLILESASTNQTSMYLCASRPGQVDSPLHFGNGTRLTVT.

This clone has a handful of counts. The chain combines TRBV18 with TRBJ2-1; D is perhaps TRBD1 or TRBD2 (6 bases each). Trimming removed 0 bases at V and 4 bases at J, with 13 bases between. The V gene's germline CDR1 is KGHSH and CDR2 LQKENI. This CDR3 contains 16 residues. The DNA for the CDR3 is TGTGCCAGCTCACCACCGGGGGGCTTCACATACAATGAGCAGTTCTTC. Its translation is CASSPPGGFTYNEQFF.

The chain links TRBV5-1 to TRBJ2-5; D remains ambiguous. V lost 4 bases, J lost 4 bases, and 17 bases lay in between. Germline V CDR1 and CDR2: SGHRS, YFSETQ. CDR3 length equals 15 residues. As DNA, the CDR3 is TGCGCCAGCAGCCCGGCCCTTAGGGAAGGAGAGACCCAGTACTTC. It specifies CASSPALREGETQYF.

The chain couples TRBV21-1 to TRBJ1-4; TRBD1 is the table's D call, not checked against the DNA. TRBV21-1 is labeled a pseudogene. This CDR3 has 19 residues. For the CDR3, the DNA is TGTGCCAGCAGCAAAGTCCCGGGACAGGGGGCGAGTAAATGGGAAAAACTGTTTTTT. Amino acid sequence: CASSKVPGQGASKWEKLFF.

Only one count was recorded for this clone. DNA for the CDR3: TGTGCCAGCAGCTTCCGGAGTGAAGCTTTCTTT. Its protein is CASSFRSEAFF. This chain connects TRBV7-2 to TRBJ1-1; D not resolved. The germline V gene has CDR1 SGHTA and CDR2 FQGNSA. The germline V and J ends were trimmed by 3 bases and 7 bases, with 6 bases remaining between them. The CDR3 sequence is 11 residues long.

The chain uses TRBV11-2 and TRBJ1-1; possible D gene TRBD1, 5 bases. Trimming took off 3 bases at V and 3 bases at J, with 11 bases between the two ends. There are 14 residues in the CDR3. The germline V gene encodes CDR1 SGHAT and CDR2 FQNNGV. DNA of the CDR3: TGTGCCAGCAGCTTCGAAAGGGGTGACACTGAAGCTTTCTTT. As protein: CASSFERGDTEAFF.

The table lists this clone with a few counts. V and J are TRBV6-6 and TRBJ1-3; D is perhaps TRBD1 (5 bases). Germline V gene sequence: CDR1 MNHNY, CDR2 SVGAGI (reference sequence). V lost 6 bases to trimming and J lost 3 bases, with 12 bases between them. The CDR3 covers 14 residues. The CDR3 DNA sequence: TGTGCCAGCAGCCAGGGTGGCGGTGGAAACACCATATATTTT. Translating it yields CASSQGGGGNTIYF.

The chain employs TRBV7-9 and TRBJ2-2; possible D gene TRBD2, 6 bases. V gave up 5 bases and J gave up 5 bases, with 12 bases separating them. This CDR3 spans 14 amino acids. Germline CDR1 is SEHNR and CDR2 is FQNEAQ (reference sequence). The CDR3 nucleotides are TGTGCCAGCAGCCCCGCTGGGGGGACCGGGGAGCTGTTTTTT. Translation: CASSPAGGTGELFF.

V is TRBV7-2 and J is TRBJ2-5; possible D gene TRBD2, 6 bases. Germline V gives CDR1 SGHTA, CDR2 FQGNSA. The CDR3 extends over 13 amino acids. V lost 5 bases and J 0 bases, leaving 7 bases between the germline ends. CDR3 sequence reads: CASSRGYQETQYF. For the CDR3, the DNA is TGTGCCAGCAGCCGGGGGTACCAAGAGACCCAGTACTTC.

The chain combines TRBV19 with TRBJ1-4; TRBD1 is a possible D gene (5 bases). Looked up from germline, CDR1 is LNHDA and CDR2 is SQIVND (reference sequence). The CDR3 totals 15 residues. V lost 4 bases and J 5 bases, leaving 14 bases between the germline ends. DNA for the CDR3: TGTGCCAGTAGTAACCGACAGAGTCGGAATGAAAAACTGTTTTTT. The encoded protein is CASSNRQSRNEKLFF.